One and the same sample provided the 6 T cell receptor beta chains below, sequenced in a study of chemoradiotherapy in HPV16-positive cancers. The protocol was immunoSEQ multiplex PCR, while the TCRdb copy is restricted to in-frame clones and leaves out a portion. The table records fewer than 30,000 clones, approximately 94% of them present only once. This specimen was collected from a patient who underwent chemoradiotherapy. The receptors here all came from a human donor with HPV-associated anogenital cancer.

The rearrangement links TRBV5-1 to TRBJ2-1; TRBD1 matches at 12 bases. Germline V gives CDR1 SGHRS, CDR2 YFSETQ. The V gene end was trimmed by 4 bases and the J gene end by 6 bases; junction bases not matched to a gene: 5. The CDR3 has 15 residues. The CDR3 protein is CASSPGQGAFNEQFF. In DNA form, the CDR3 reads TGCGCCAGCAGCCCGGGACAGGGGGCTTTCAATGAGCAGTTCTTC.

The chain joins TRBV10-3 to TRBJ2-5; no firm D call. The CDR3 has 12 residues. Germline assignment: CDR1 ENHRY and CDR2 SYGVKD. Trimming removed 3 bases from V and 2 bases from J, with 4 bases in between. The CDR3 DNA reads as TGTGCCATCAGTGACGATCAAGAGACCCAGTACTTC. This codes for CAISDDQETQYF.

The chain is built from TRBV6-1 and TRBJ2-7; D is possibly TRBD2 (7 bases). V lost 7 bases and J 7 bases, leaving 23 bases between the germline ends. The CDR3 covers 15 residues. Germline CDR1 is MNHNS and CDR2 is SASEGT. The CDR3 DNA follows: TGTGCCAGCAAAGGGGGGGTGAGACGGCAGCTGGAGCAGTACTTC. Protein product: CASKGGVRRQLEQYF.

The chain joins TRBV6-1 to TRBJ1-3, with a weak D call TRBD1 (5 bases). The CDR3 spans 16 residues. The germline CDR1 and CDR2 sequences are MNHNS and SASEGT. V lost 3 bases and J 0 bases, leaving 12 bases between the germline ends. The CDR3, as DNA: TGTGCCAGCAGTGATAGGGGCACCGTCTCTGGAAACACCATATATTTT. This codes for CASSDRGTVSGNTIYF.

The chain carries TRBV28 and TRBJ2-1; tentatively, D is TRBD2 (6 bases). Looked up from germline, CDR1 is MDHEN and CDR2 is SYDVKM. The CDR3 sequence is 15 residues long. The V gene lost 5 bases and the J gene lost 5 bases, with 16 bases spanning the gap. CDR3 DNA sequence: TGTGCCAGCAGTCCTAATTGGGGAGGCGACAATGAGCAGTTCTTC. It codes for CASSPNWGGDNEQFF.

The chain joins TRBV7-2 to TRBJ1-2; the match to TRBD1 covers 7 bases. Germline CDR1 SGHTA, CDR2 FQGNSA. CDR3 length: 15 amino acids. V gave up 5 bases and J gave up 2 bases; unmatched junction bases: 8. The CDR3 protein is CASSPMSTGNYGYTF. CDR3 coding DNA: TGTGCCAGCAGCCCTATGTCGACAGGGAACTATGGCTACACCTTC.